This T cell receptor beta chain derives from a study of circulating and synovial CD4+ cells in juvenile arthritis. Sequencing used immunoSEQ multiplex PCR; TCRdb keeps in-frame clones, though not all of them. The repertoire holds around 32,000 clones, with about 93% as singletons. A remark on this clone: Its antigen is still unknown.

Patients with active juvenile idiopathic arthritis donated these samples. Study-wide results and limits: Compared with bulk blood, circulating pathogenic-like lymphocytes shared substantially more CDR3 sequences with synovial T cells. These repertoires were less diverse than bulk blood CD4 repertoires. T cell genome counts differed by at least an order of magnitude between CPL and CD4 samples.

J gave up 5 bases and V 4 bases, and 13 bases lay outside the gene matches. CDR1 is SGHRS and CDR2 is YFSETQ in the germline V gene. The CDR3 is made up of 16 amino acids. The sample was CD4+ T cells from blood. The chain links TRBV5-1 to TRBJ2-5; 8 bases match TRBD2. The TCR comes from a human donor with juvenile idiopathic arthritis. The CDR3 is CASSRSDGRAPETQYF. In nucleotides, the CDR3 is TGCGCCAGCAGCCGCTCGGACGGGAGGGCCCCTGAGACCCAGTACTTC.